This TCR beta chain was obtained from a study of blood T cell repertoires in COVID-19 (dated by TCRdb to about 2020). In terms of the full investigation: Samples covering the acute and convalescent phases of COVID-19 were provided by collaborators in the United States, Italy and Spain. Deeply sampled blood TCRbeta repertoires from subjects exposed to, actively infected with, or recovered from COVID-19 were included in the dataset. Sample metadata almost always included a de-identified subject ID, COVID-19 status, age in years and sex. Where available, HLA class I and class II types were taken from metadata supplied by the sample provider and were not determined by assay-based typing. A freely available public database, intended as a resource for researchers studying the immune response to SARS-CoV-2, is where the repertoires were released. The prospective study material was composed of cDNA or gDNA derived from T cells, B-cell-depleted T cells, or PBMCs. Samples came from the ongoing ImmuneRACE study (first 160 participants) plus 1,254 subjects from 6 global collaborators. The investigation overall reported the following: How much clinical and demographic metadata was included differed by source and by participant, and the metadata was provided uncurated.

Each collaborating institution followed its own protocols to collect whole blood in K2EDTA tubes. For TCRbeta analysis, collaborators shipped samples as frozen whole blood, isolated PBMCs, or DNA extracted from either of those sample types. About this clone itself: Its antigen target is currently unknown. Base qualities are missing; no much larger clone stands one base away.

The immunoSEQ Assay, a bias-controlled multiplex PCR, was used to amplify TCRbeta CDR3 regions from genomic DNA. The original pipeline was this. The number of nucleated cells in each sample was estimated by amplification of reference gene primers within the assay. To quantify the absolute abundance of each unique TCRbeta CDR3 rearrangement, sequence reads were collapsed and filtered. For each sample, productive Simpson clonality was calculated as the square root of Simpson's diversity index across productive rearrangements. The table was pulled from immuneACCESS by TCRdb, which kept in-frame rearrangements only. Such tables lose some clones; where checked, under half of the loss comes from unresolved V genes, and the rest has no known cause. The V and J calls and clone size were taken over from that table, and D and trimming were inferred from the DNA. A total of over 600,000 clones appear in this sample, about nine tenths of them only once. Under 0.3% of the sample belongs to the ten largest clones.

The sample taken for sequencing was peripheral blood. This TCR derives from a woman between 18 and 29 years old with acute or convalescent COVID-19.

The sequence in DNA is TGTGCCAGCAGCCCAGCCAAACTAGCGGGGGTACCCACAGATACGCAGTATTTT. It is translated as CASSPAKLAGVPTDTQYF. The V and J segments used are TRBV5-4 and TRBJ2-3, with 11 bases in between that match TRBD2. Reading the germline V gene (reference sequence) gives CDR1 SGHNT and CDR2 YYREEE. Including the terminal cysteine and phenylalanine, the CDR3 comprises 18 residues. Only the CDR3 region is kept as DNA, spanning 54 bases read in frame from base 1. V loses 4 bases at its end and J loses 2 bases; junction bases beyond the gene matches: 12.